The 26 T cell receptor beta chains presented below share a single source sample, sequenced in a study of vaccination effects on CD4 cells after COVID-19. Which antigens these TCRs recognize remains unknown. Before sequencing took place, the ViraFEST assay used viral peptide pools to expand antigen-specific CD4+ T cells. Cells that had been cultured for approximately ten days were the source of isolated CD4+ T cells. According to PCR results, the person was infected with SARS-CoV-2 between March and December 2020. Sequenced by immunoSEQ multiplex PCR; TCRdb stores in-frame clones only, minus some. The sample lists around 50,000 clones, around three quarters seen once, with around 5.5% in the top ten. This specimen was CD4+ T cells from PBMCs cultured with HIV peptides, taken before COVID-19 vaccination. Indicated subset: HIV-1 Nef peptide pool negative control/reference culture. These receptor sequences come from a human donor who had a prior SARS-CoV-2 infection.

The chain recombines TRBV6-5 with TRBJ1-3; D gene ambiguous. CDR3 length: 14 amino acids. Per germline, CDR1 MNHEY and CDR2 SVGAGI. Trimming stripped 7 bases from V and 2 bases from J, with 12 bases between. The CDR3 loop is CASIPRSAGNTIYF. In DNA form, the CDR3 reads TGTGCCAGCATTCCCCGGTCCGCTGGAAACACCATATATTTT.

On this clone itself: The sample has other DNA sequences that encode this CDR3 too. The chain links TRBV5-1 to TRBJ2-5; D unclear. V was pared by 2 bases and J by 2 bases, with 4 bases between. The CDR3 spans 12 residues. Germline values: CDR1 SGHRS, CDR2 YFSETQ. The CDR3 reads CASSLDQETQYF. The CDR3 nucleotides are TGCGCCAGCAGCTTAGATCAAGAGACCCAGTACTTC.

The sample holds a few counts of this clone. The chain recombines TRBV6-1 with TRBJ1-5; D is unclear. CDR1 MNHNS and CDR2 SASEGT come from the germline V gene. V was cut by 1 base and J by 7 bases, with 14 bases left in between. This CDR3 is 15 amino acids long. The CDR3 protein is CASSEVVGRLQPQHF. CDR3 DNA: TGTGCCAGCAGTGAAGTGGTTGGCAGGTTACAGCCCCAGCATTTT.

The gene calls are TRBV15 and TRBJ1-1, with TRBD1 identical over 7 bases. The CDR3 spans 16 residues. V lost 3 bases, J lost 5 bases, and 12 bases stayed unmatched. The germline V gene encodes CDR1 LNHNV and CDR2 YYDKDF (reference sequence). CDR3 DNA: TGTGCCACCAGCAGGGGAATAGACAGGGTGGGGACTGAAGCTTTCTTT. Translated, it gives CATSRGIDRVGTEAFF.

The V call is TRBV11-2, the J call TRBJ1-1; D remains ambiguous. V dropped 3 bases and J dropped 0 bases, with 8 bases sitting between them. Germline V gene data show CDR1 as SGHAT and CDR2 as FQNNGV. The CDR3 spans 14 residues. The CDR3 here is CASSFSGLNTEAFF. Written as DNA, the CDR3 is TGTGCCAGCAGCTTTTCGGGCCTGAACACTGAAGCTTTCTTT.

The rearrangement joins TRBV6-2 or TRBV6-3 to TRBJ1-1; D may be TRBD1 (5 bases). Germline V gives CDR1 MNHEY, CDR2 SVGEGT. V was clipped by 1 base and J by 6 bases, with 15 bases between them. The CDR3 length is 15 residues. The CDR3 loop reads CASSYLSGGIPEAFF. The CDR3 DNA follows: TGTGCCAGCAGTTACTTGTCTGGGGGGATCCCTGAAGCTTTCTTT.

The chain employs TRBV7-2 and TRBJ2-1; 13 nucleotides align to TRBD2. V shed 5 bases and J 13 bases; nucleotides not matched to a gene: 8. The CDR3 length is 14 residues. Germline values: CDR1 SGHTA, CDR2 FQGNSA. In DNA, the CDR3 is TGTGCCAGCAGCACAGGGGGGACTAGCGGGAACCAGTTCTTC. The encoded protein is CASSTGGTSGNQFF.

The chain couples TRBV30 to TRBJ1-2, with 9 bases matching TRBD1. The CDR3 is made up of 12 amino acids. V lost 1 base and J lost 9; bases outside the gene matches: 3. Germline CDR1 is GTSNPN and CDR2 is SVGIG (reference sequence). CDR3 loop: CAWSGDRERYTF. In DNA, the CDR3 is TGTGCCTGGAGTGGGGACAGGGAACGCTACACCTTC.

J is TRBJ1-4 and V is TRBV19; no clear D. CDR3 length: 16 residues. V was clipped by 11 bases and J by 6 bases, with 25 bases between them. Germline CDR1 reads LNHDA; CDR2 reads SQIVND (reference sequence). The CDR3 nucleotides are TGTGCCCATCACGCGAGGCGGGATTTTTTTTATGAAAAACTGTTTTTT. Its translation: CAHHARRDFFYEKLFF.

The chain is built from TRBV19 and TRBJ2-1, with 8 bases matching TRBD1. The V and J ends lost 4 bases and 2 bases, in that order; junction bases with no gene match: 7. Germline V gives CDR1 LNHDA, CDR2 SQIVND (reference sequence). This CDR3 is built from 16 residues. The CDR3 nucleotides are TGTGCCAGTAGTAGGACAGGGATTCCGACCTACAATGAGCAGTTCTTC. This gives the protein CASSRTGIPTYNEQFF.

The chain joins TRBV5-5 to TRBJ2-7, with 7 nucleotides matching TRBD1. The germline gives CDR1 SGHKS, CDR2 YYEKEE (reference sequence). The trim removed 8 bases at V and 6 bases at J, leaving 11 bases unmatched. This CDR3 region has 13 residues. CDR3 nucleotides: TGTGCCAGTTCCGGGACAGCGTCCCTCGAGCAGTACTTC. Its translation is CASSGTASLEQYF.

In its sample, this clone was seen once. This chain links TRBV5-1 with TRBJ2-3; no definite D call. The V and J ends lost 4 bases and 6 bases respectively, with 15 bases between them. The CDR3 extends over 14 amino acids. In germline, CDR1 is SGHRS, CDR2 YFSETQ. CDR3 sequence (DNA): TGCGCCAGCAGCCTGGGCGGCCTGGGCGATACGCAGTATTTT. This translates into CASSLGGLGDTQYF.

The gene calls are TRBV6-2 or TRBV6-3 and TRBJ1-2, with D tentatively TRBD1 (5 bases). Trimming took 4 bases from V and 3 from J, leaving 12 bases between them. Germline V gene lookup returns CDR1 MNHEY and CDR2 SVGEGT. The CDR3 length is 14 residues. The CDR3 DNA is TGTGCCAGCAGTTGGGGCCCGCGGGACTATGGCTACACCTTC. The encoded protein is CASSWGPRDYGYTF.

The chain uses TRBV6-5 and TRBJ2-2, with a possible D match to TRBD1 (6 bases). Trimming took off 10 bases at V and 1 base at J, with 16 bases between the two ends. This CDR3 region has 15 residues. CDR1 and CDR2 (germline): MNHEY, SVGAGI. The CDR3 region is CAIRPGQRNTGELFF. CDR3 bases: TGTGCCATCAGGCCCGGACAGAGGAACACCGGGGAGCTGTTTTTT.

V is TRBV5-8 and J is TRBJ2-1; D may match TRBD1 or TRBD2 (6 bases each). Trimming cost V 2 bases and J 4 bases, with 13 bases left between them. Germline CDR1 reads SGHTS; CDR2 reads YDEGEE. There are 15 residues in the CDR3. Here the CDR3 DNA reads TGTGCCAGCAGCTTAGGGGGGACCTTATACAATGAGCAGTTCTTC. Translating it yields CASSLGGTLYNEQFF.

The J gene is TRBJ1-1, the V gene TRBV2; no clear D gene. V was clipped by 10 bases and J by 5 bases, with 14 bases between them. From germline, CDR1 is SNHLY and CDR2 FYNNEI. The CDR3 extends over 12 amino acids. The CDR3 DNA reads as TGTGCCACCTCCCGACAACCGACTGAAGCTTTCTTT. Translation gives CATSRQPTEAFF.

This chain joins TRBV5-4 and TRBJ2-7, with D maybe TRBD2 (6 bases). Germline CDR1 reads SGHNT; CDR2 reads YYREEE (reference sequence). The CDR3 consists of 14 residues. Trimming removed 2 bases at V and 2 bases at J, with 11 bases between. The CDR3 DNA reads TGTGCCAGCAGCTTTCTCGCGGGACCCTACGAGCAGTACTTC. Amino acids: CASSFLAGPYEQYF.

This clone turned up a few times. Written as DNA, the CDR3 is TGTGCCAGCCACTCGGTCGCCCGGTCACCCCTCCACTTT. Translating gives CASHSVARSPLHF. The chain employs TRBV2 and TRBJ1-6, with D unclear. The CDR3 length is 13 residues. Germline loops: CDR1 SNHLY, CDR2 FYNNEI. V was trimmed by 8 bases and J by 10 bases, leaving 15 bases between them.

The J gene is TRBJ2-7, the V gene TRBV5-1; no clear D. V lost 0 bases, J lost 2 bases, and 12 bases lay in between. CDR3 size: 15 residues. The germline V gene has CDR1 SGHRS and CDR2 YFSETQ. The CDR3 region has the DNA TGCGCCAGCAGCTTGGAACCCACACTCACCTACGAGCAGTACTTC. Its protein is CASSLEPTLTYEQYF.

V gene TRBV7-9 combines with J gene TRBJ1-2, with 10 positions matching TRBD1. V shed 5 bases and J 6 bases; nucleotides not matched to a gene: 9. Germline V gives CDR1 SEHNR, CDR2 FQNEAQ (reference sequence). The CDR3 covers 15 residues. This CDR3 reads CASSPTTGTGDGYTF. For the CDR3, the DNA is TGTGCCAGCAGCCCCACAACCGGGACAGGGGATGGCTACACCTTC.

The chain recombines TRBV2 with TRBJ1-2, with D possibly matching TRBD1 (6 bases). This CDR3 region has 15 residues. V lost 6 bases and J 6 bases, leaving 20 bases between the germline ends. Looked up from germline, CDR1 is SNHLY and CDR2 is FYNNEI. In DNA form, the CDR3 reads TGTGCCAGCAGGGGCCCCCGGACAGCAACCAATGGCTACACCTTC. This translates into CASRGPRTATNGYTF. The variable domain in full, with the rest retrieved from reference TRBV2 and TRBJ1-2, is EPEVTQTPSHQVTQMGQEVILRCVPISNHLYFYWYRQILGQKVEFLVSFYNNEISEKSEIFDDQFSVERPDGSNFTLKIRSTKLEDSAMYFCASRGPRTATNGYTFGSGTRLTVV.

The rearrangement uses TRBV10-3 and TRBJ2-7; 10 positions agree with TRBD1. The CDR3 extends over 17 amino acids. The germline V gene has CDR1 ENHRY and CDR2 SYGVKD. The V and J ends lost 6 bases and 3 bases, in that order; junction bases with no gene match: 14. The CDR3 sequence is CAIRKAAGQGVRYEQYF. The CDR3 DNA is TGTGCCATCAGGAAAGCAGCCGGACAGGGGGTACGCTACGAGCAGTACTTC.

The CDR3 loop is CTSSLSGGVSTDTQYF. The CDR3 coding sequence is TGCACCAGCAGCCTTAGCGGGGGGGTTAGCACAGATACGCAGTATTTT. V and J are TRBV1 and TRBJ2-3; the table's D call, TRBD2, was not checked against the DNA. TRBV1 is a known pseudogene. The CDR3 runs 16 residues.

The chain uses TRBV25-1 and TRBJ2-3, with D possibly matching TRBD2 (7 bases). CDR1 MGHDK and CDR2 SYGVNS come from the germline V gene. V gave up 1 base and J gave up 1 base, with 12 bases separating them. The CDR3 consists of 16 residues. The CDR3 spells CASSELVGGRTDTQYF. The CDR3 coding sequence is TGTGCCAGCAGTGAATTAGTGGGGGGGCGCACAGATACGCAGTATTTT.

V usage is TRBV5-1 and J usage is TRBJ2-1, with 7 bases fitting TRBD2. This CDR3 is built from 16 residues. CDR1 and CDR2 (germline): SGHRS, YFSETQ. Trimming at V came to 4 bases and at J to 0 bases, leaving 7 bases not matched to a gene. CDR3 sequence reads: CASSLDGGSSYNEQFF. The CDR3 DNA is TGCGCCAGCAGCCTAGACGGGGGGAGCTCCTACAATGAGCAGTTCTTC.

The CDR3 DNA reads as TGTGCCAGTATAGTGCGACCCGGACAGCCTAACTATGGCTACACCTTC. Its translation is CASIVRPGQPNYGYTF. V is TRBV19 and J is TRBJ1-2; D possibly corresponds to TRBD1 (6 bases). Between the trimmed V and J ends, which lost 7 bases and 0 bases, there was a span of 18 bases. The CDR3 has 16 residues. Germline V gene sequence: CDR1 LNHDA, CDR2 SQIVND (reference sequence).